This TCR beta chain was captured by sequencing in a study of cytomegalovirus exposure and HLA in healthy donors. PCR primers comprised 60 Vbeta and 13 Jbeta primers. Using immunoSEQ multiplex PCR, the repertoire was profiled, and TCRdb retains in-frame clones only, with some absent. The table has approximately 140,000 clones, 73% seen once. Germline loops: CDR1 SEHNR, CDR2 FQNEAQ (reference sequence). This CDR3 is built from 15 residues. The junction had 10 bases not matched to a gene; V was cut back by 2 bases and J by 7 bases. The source of this sequence is a woman between 18 and 29 years old in good health and CMV-seronegative. This sequence joins TRBV7-9 and TRBJ1-2, with 7 bases matching TRBD1. The source material was PBMCs. The CDR3 bases are TGTGCCAGCAGCTTAATCTCCCGGGCAGGGGGTGGCTACACCTTC. This encodes CASSLISRAGGGYTF.